This entry lists 12 T cell receptor beta chains sequenced from one sample in a study of blood T cell repertoires in COVID-19. Repertoires were generated with immunoSEQ multiplex PCR, while TCRdb's copy carries only in-frame clones and drops some. The sample lists around 250,000 clones; approximately 85% were seen once. The specimen was peripheral blood. Every receptor here comes from a man of 80 years or more with acute or convalescent COVID-19.

This chain connects TRBV28 to TRBJ1-1; D not certain. Germline V gene lookup returns CDR1 MDHEN and CDR2 SYDVKM. V was pared by 5 bases and J by 0 bases, with 10 bases between. This CDR3 is 14 amino acids long. Here the CDR3 reads CASSPPTMNTEAFF. The DNA for the CDR3 is TGTGCCAGCAGTCCCCCGACTATGAACACTGAAGCTTTCTTT.

The J gene is TRBJ1-1, the V gene TRBV19, with 9 nucleotides matching TRBD1. V shed 3 bases, J shed 1 base, and the junction held 3 bases outside the gene matches. The CDR3 is 15 residues long. Germline lookup yields CDR1 LNHDA and CDR2 SQIVND (reference sequence). The CDR3 is CASSIRGQGNTEAFF. The CDR3, as DNA: TGTGCCAGTAGTATTAGGGGACAGGGGAACACTGAAGCTTTCTTT.

The chain carries TRBV5-4 and TRBJ2-7; D perhaps matches TRBD1 (5 bases). V was trimmed by 2 bases and J by 1 base, leaving 10 bases between them. This CDR3 is built from 14 residues. CDR1 SGHNT and CDR2 YYREEE come from the germline V gene (reference sequence). The CDR3 nucleotides are TGTGCCAGCAGCTTCAAGGGGCGTTCCTACGAGCAGTACTTC. This codes for CASSFKGRSYEQYF.

The rearrangement joins TRBV28 to TRBJ2-7, with 8 bases lining up with TRBD2. This CDR3 has 14 residues. Trimming at V came to 2 bases and at J to 6 bases, leaving 6 bases not matched to a gene. Germline V gives CDR1 MDHEN, CDR2 SYDVKM. The CDR3 reads CASSLPSGYSEQYF. The CDR3, as DNA: TGTGCCAGCAGTTTACCTAGCGGGTACTCCGAGCAGTACTTC. Filled out from reference TRBV28 and TRBJ2-7, the complete variable domain reads DVKVTQSSRYLVKRTGEKVFLECVQDMDHENMFWYRQDPGLGLRLIYFSYDVKMKEKGDIPEGYSVSREKKERFSLILESASTNQTSMYLCASSLPSGYSEQYFGPGTRLTVT.

The rearrangement joins TRBV5-1 to TRBJ1-4; 8 positions match TRBD1. Germline V CDR1 and CDR2: SGHRS, YFSETQ. With 4 bases clipped from V and 5 bases from J, the junction kept 4 bases outside the gene matches. The CDR3 covers 14 residues. The CDR3 bases are TGCGCCAGCAGCCGGACAGGGAAGAATGAAAAACTGTTTTTT. This sequence encodes CASSRTGKNEKLFF.

The rearrangement uses TRBV9 and TRBJ1-3; D uncertain. The germline V gene has CDR1 SGDLS and CDR2 YYNGEE. CDR3 size: 17 residues. V lost 0 bases, J lost 0 bases, and 13 bases lay in between. The CDR3 region has the DNA TGTGCCAGCAGCGTAGTTCCCTCGAGGGTCTCTGGAAACACCATATATTTT. It translates to CASSVVPSRVSGNTIYF.

The chain recombines TRBV7-9 with TRBJ1-1; a weak D match, TRBD1 (5 bases). Germline V gives CDR1 SEHNR, CDR2 FQNEAQ (reference sequence). The V end lost 5 bases, the J end lost 5 bases, and 12 bases lay between the germline ends. The CDR3 covers 13 residues. CDR3 bases: TGTGCCAGCAGCGTAGACAGTTTTACTGAAGCTTTCTTT. It specifies CASSVDSFTEAFF. The variable domain in full, completed from reference TRBV7-9 and TRBJ1-1, reads DTGVSQNPRHKITKRGQNVTFRCDPISEHNRLYWYRQTLGQGPEFLTYFQNEAQLEKSRLLSDRFSAERPKGSFSTLEIQRTEQGDSAMYLCASSVDSFTEAFFGQGTRLTVV.

This chain uses TRBV6-5 with TRBJ2-7, with 10 bases matching TRBD1. The V and J ends lost 6 bases and 3 bases, in that order; junction bases with no gene match: 8. In germline, CDR1 is MNHEY, CDR2 SVGAGI. The length of the CDR3 is 15 residues. The DNA for the CDR3 is TGTGCCAGCAGGACGACAGGGGGCAGAATCTACGAGCAGTACTTC. Its protein is CASRTTGGRIYEQYF.

The J gene is TRBJ2-1, the V gene TRBV10-3; 7 bases align to TRBD2. In germline, CDR1 is ENHRY, CDR2 SYGVKD. The CDR3 is made up of 16 amino acids. V lost 4 bases and J lost 9; bases outside the gene matches: 15. In nucleotides, the CDR3 is TGTGCCATCAGTGGGGGGACTACGAGACCCCCAGCTGAGCAGTTCTTC. This translates into CAISGGTTRPPAEQFF.

V is TRBV18 and J is TRBJ1-3; tentative D call: TRBD1 (6 bases). Germline values: CDR1 KGHSH, CDR2 LQKENI. The CDR3 spans 14 residues. The ends were cut back, 4 bases at V and 2 bases at J, with 9 bases in the middle. The CDR3 DNA sequence: TGTGCCAGCTCACAACAGGGCGCTGGAAACACCATATATTTT. Translation: CASSQQGAGNTIYF.

The rearrangement uses TRBV5-5 and TRBJ2-1; D not certain. The length of the CDR3 is 16 residues. Trimming took 1 base from V and 0 from J, leaving 11 bases between them. Germline lookup yields CDR1 SGHKS and CDR2 YYEKEE (reference sequence). As DNA, the CDR3 is TGTGCCAGCAGCTTGACCGGTACTGTCTCCTACAATGAGCAGTTCTTC. Translation gives CASSLTGTVSYNEQFF.

In its sample, this clone was seen a few times. This chain joins TRBV6-5 and TRBJ1-1; D is perhaps TRBD1 (6 bases). Trimming stripped 6 bases from V and 4 bases from J, with 18 bases between. Germline CDR1 reads MNHEY; CDR2 reads SVGAGI. The CDR3 sequence is 15 residues long. The CDR3 DNA reads as TGTGCCAGCAGCAACGGGGAGGGGGGAAGCACTGAAGCTTTCTTT. This sequence encodes CASSNGEGGSTEAFF.